Reported below is one TCR beta chain. This sample is part of a study of blood T cells in healthy people across ages. The germline V gene encodes CDR1 MDHEN and CDR2 SYDVKM. The CDR3 covers 13 residues. V lost 4 bases and J lost 6, with 11 bases in between. A second 7 to 11 cycle PCR used barcoded and J-beta primers. TCRdb reprocessed the 5' RACE reads via MiXCR and lists one record per CDR3 protein. The table records roughly 800,000 distinct CDR3 sequences, 58% of them present only once. The sample was blood. This clonotype was sampled from a man between 25 and 39 years old in good health. The V gene is TRBV28, the J gene TRBJ2-3; D call uncertain. CDR3 in amino acids: CASSYTFEDTQYF. The CDR3 region has the DNA TGTGCCAGCAGTTACACATTTGAGGATACGCAGTATTTT.